These T cell receptor beta chains were read from a single sample in a study of T cell responses to AZD1222 COVID-19 vaccine. Profiled with immunoSEQ multiplex PCR; TCRdb holds only in-frame clones, not every one. The sample yields around 88,000 clones, roughly nine tenths seen once. This sample comprised peripheral blood, obtained on day 0 of AZD1222 vaccination. The receptor source for this set is an adult in good health. Each CDR3 is given without its conserved first and last residue.

length,V,CDR3
12,TRBV29-1,SVSRALGDTGAF
14,TRBV4-1,ASSPLAGISTDTQY
12,TRBV7-9,ASSTAGINYGYT
15,TRBV27,ASTAFGRGGPKNIQY
13,TRBV7-9,ASSREQGFMDTQY
12,TRBV19,ASSSTGLAGELF
16,TRBV27,ASSLGVGGESSYNEQF
13,TRBV19,ASNPGLAGTGELF
15,TRBV11-2,ASSGGTGANMNTEAF
13,TRBV6-5,ASSYSRENNQPQH
8,TRBV28,ASSSRRAF